The 27 T cell receptor beta chains in this list originate from one sample, sequenced in a study of T cell responses to AZD1222 COVID-19 vaccine. The protocol was immunoSEQ multiplex PCR, while the TCRdb copy is restricted to in-frame clones and leaves out a portion. The table includes about 180,000 clones, about 93% detected once. Sequenced here: peripheral blood, sampled 28 days after the second AZD1222 dose. The source is an adult who received the AZD1222 COVID-19 vaccine.

The chain couples TRBV7-7 to TRBJ2-3; TRBD1 is a possible D gene (6 bases). The V gene's germline CDR1 is SSHAT and CDR2 FNYEAQ (reference sequence). The CDR3 is 15 residues long. Trimming took off 2 bases at V and 3 bases at J, with 12 bases between the two ends. CDR3 loop: CASSLTGHETDTQYF. The DNA of the CDR3 is TGTGCCAGCAGCTTAACGGGACACGAGACAGATACGCAGTATTTT. The full variable domain, rest sourced from reference TRBV7-7 and TRBJ2-3, is GAGVSQSPRYKVTKRGQDVTLRCDPISSHATLYWYQQALGQGPEFLTYFNYEAQPDKSGLPSDRFSAERPEGSISTLTIQRTEQRDSAMYRCASSLTGHETDTQYFGPGTRLTVL.

This chain uses TRBV10-3 with TRBJ1-3; a possible D gene is TRBD1 (6 bases). V was cut by 7 bases and J by 0 bases, with 16 bases left in between. Per germline, CDR1 ENHRY and CDR2 SYGVKD. This CDR3 comprises 16 residues. CDR3 coding DNA: TGTGCCATCACCGCTGGACAGTCAGGCTCTGGAAACACCATATATTTT. This encodes CAITAGQSGSGNTIYF.

The chain combines TRBV28 with TRBJ2-3; TRBD2 is a possible D gene (6 bases). Trimming cost V 5 bases and J 2 bases, with 11 bases left between them. The CDR3 is 14 amino acids. Looked up from germline, CDR1 is MDHEN and CDR2 is SYDVKM. DNA for the CDR3: TGTGCCAGCAGTGCATGGGACTTCACAGATACGCAGTATTTT. This translates into CASSAWDFTDTQYF.

The J gene is TRBJ2-7, the V gene TRBV5-1; TRBD1 matches at 8 bases. J was trimmed by 0 bases and V by 4 bases; bases with no gene match: 6. CDR3 size: 15 residues. Looked up from germline, CDR1 is SGHRS and CDR2 is YFSETQ. The CDR3 here is CASSARTGSSYEQYF. In DNA, the CDR3 is TGCGCCAGCAGCGCACGGACAGGGAGCTCCTACGAGCAGTACTTC.

Only one count was recorded for this clone. DNA for the CDR3: TGTGCCAGCAGTGACAGACAGGGCTATGGCTACACCTTC. This translates into CASSDRQGYGYTF. The rearrangement uses TRBV6-2 or TRBV6-3 and TRBJ1-2; 7 bases are shared with TRBD1. V gave up 5 bases and J gave up 4 bases; unmatched junction bases: 4. The CDR3 has 13 residues. From germline, CDR1 is MNHEY and CDR2 SVGEGT.

V is TRBV29-1 and J is TRBJ1-4; perhaps TRBD1 as D (5 bases). The V end lost 1 base, the J end lost 5 bases, and 14 bases lay between the germline ends. This CDR3 has 15 residues. Germline CDR1 and CDR2: SQVTM and ANQGSEA. CDR3 in amino acids: CSVEALTGLNEKLFF. The CDR3 DNA sequence: TGCAGCGTTGAAGCCCTCACAGGATTAAATGAAAAACTGTTTTTT. The variable domain in full, with the rest retrieved from reference TRBV29-1 and TRBJ1-4, is SAVISQKPSRDICQRGTSLTIQCQVDSQVTMMFWYRQQPGQSLTLIATANQGSEATYESGFVIDKFPISRPNLTFSTLTVSNMSPEDSSIYLCSVEALTGLNEKLFFGSGTQLSVL.

J is TRBJ2-1 and V is TRBV6-1, with 15 bases identical to TRBD2. Germline-derived CDR1 and CDR2 are MNHNS and SASEGT. V shed 3 bases, J shed 6 bases, and the junction held 9 bases outside the gene matches. The CDR3 is 18 amino acids. The CDR3 reads CASSDGGRTSGRANEQFF. CDR3 sequence (DNA): TGTGCCAGCAGTGATGGGGGGCGGACTAGCGGGAGGGCCAATGAGCAGTTCTTC.

The chain couples TRBV18 to TRBJ2-7, with 11 bases matching TRBD2. The CDR3 contains 14 residues. Germline loops: CDR1 KGHSH, CDR2 LQKENI. Trimming at V came to 8 bases and at J to 7 bases, leaving 10 bases not matched to a gene. CDR3 DNA: TGTGCCAGCCTACTAGCGGGGGCCGTGTGGGAGCAGTACTTC. Translation gives CASLLAGAVWEQYF.

V and J are TRBV11-1 and TRBJ1-2, with TRBD1 identical over 9 bases. Trimming at V came to 5 bases and at J to 7 bases, leaving 8 bases not matched to a gene. The CDR3 consists of 14 residues. Per the germline V gene, CDR1 is SGHAT and CDR2 is FQDESV (reference sequence). The CDR3 here is CASSPPGTGIGYTF. The CDR3 DNA reads as TGTGCCAGCAGCCCCCCCGGGACAGGGATTGGCTACACCTTC.

V usage is TRBV7-6 and J usage is TRBJ1-6; possibly TRBD1 for D (6 bases). Germline V gives CDR1 SGHVS, CDR2 FNYEAQ. V lost 4 bases to trimming and J lost 11 bases, with 21 bases between them. There are 16 residues in the CDR3. The CDR3 nucleotides are TGTGCCAGCAGCTCCATCGGACCTGAGGGGGTTCCACCCCTCCACTTT. Amino acids: CASSSIGPEGVPPLHF.

CDR3 region: CASSLSLAGAPPMEQYF. The CDR3 DNA reads TGCGCCAGCAGCCTAAGTTTAGCGGGGGCACCCCCTATGGAGCAGTACTTC. This chain links TRBV4-3 with TRBJ2-7; TRBD2 agrees at 9 bases. Trimming at V came to 4 bases and at J to 7 bases, leaving 17 bases not matched to a gene. Per the germline V gene, CDR1 is LGHNA and CDR2 is YSLEER. This CDR3 has 17 amino acids.

The CDR3 region is CASSVLSTDTQYF. The CDR3 bases are TGTGCCAGCAGCGTACTATCCACAGATACGCAGTATTTT. The V gene is TRBV9, the J gene TRBJ2-3; unclear D gene. Germline V gene lookup returns CDR1 SGDLS and CDR2 YYNGEE. CDR3 length equals 13 residues. Trimming removed 1 base at V and 2 bases at J, with 5 bases between. Full variable domain (outside the CDR3, taken from reference TRBV9 and TRBJ2-3): DSGVTQTPKHLITATGQRVTLRCSPRSGDLSVYWYQQSLDQGLQFLIQYYNGEERAKGNILERFSAQQFPDLHSELNLSSLELGDSALYFCASSVLSTDTQYFGPGTRLTVL.

The chain joins TRBV12-3 or TRBV12-4 to TRBJ1-2, with D uncertain. This CDR3 has 13 amino acids. V was pared by 5 bases and J by 4 bases, with 11 bases between. In DNA form, the CDR3 reads TGTGCCAGCAGTCCGATTGTTTCCTATGGCTACACCTTC. Translation gives CASSPIVSYGYTF.

This sequence joins TRBV19 and TRBJ2-2; unclear D gene. V gave up 6 bases and J gave up 3 bases, with 17 bases separating them. This CDR3 is 16 amino acids long. In germline, CDR1 is LNHDA, CDR2 SQIVND (reference sequence). CDR3 nucleotide sequence: TGTGCCAGTAGCCCCTCACGGGTAAGGTACACCGGGGAGCTGTTTTTT. It is translated as CASSPSRVRYTGELFF.

The chain employs TRBV30 and TRBJ1-3; D is perhaps TRBD1 (5 bases). This CDR3 region has 12 residues. The germline V gene has CDR1 GTSNPN and CDR2 SVGIG (reference sequence). Trimming shortened V by 6 bases and J by 3 bases, and 9 bases separated the two germline ends. CDR3 loop: CACQGSGNTIYF. In nucleotides, the CDR3 is TGTGCCTGTCAGGGTAGTGGAAACACCATATATTTT.

This clone was seen a handful of times. The V gene is TRBV5-8, the J gene TRBJ1-6, with 8 bases fitting TRBD1. Germline values: CDR1 SGHTS, CDR2 YDEGEE. V was clipped by 4 bases and J by 8 bases; unmatched bases: 8. This CDR3 is 15 amino acids long. The CDR3 nucleotides read TGTGCCAGCAGCCCCTGGACAGGGAACCATTCACCCCTCCACTTT. Translation gives CASSPWTGNHSPLHF.

The chain recombines TRBV19 with TRBJ1-2; 8 nucleotides align to TRBD1. The trim removed 5 bases at V and 0 bases at J, leaving 8 bases unmatched. The CDR3 extends over 16 amino acids. CDR1 is LNHDA and CDR2 is SQIVND in the germline V gene (reference sequence). CDR3 protein: CASSLDRGSSNYGYTF. The CDR3 DNA reads TGTGCCAGTAGTCTCGACAGGGGATCCTCTAACTATGGCTACACCTTC.

The chain employs TRBV2 and TRBJ1-2; 7 nucleotides agree with TRBD1. CDR1 SNHLY and CDR2 FYNNEI come from the germline V gene. The CDR3 runs 17 residues. After removal of 3 bases from V and 4 bases from J, the junction contained 14 bases not matched to a gene. CDR3 sequence reads: CASSESSFGTALYGYTF. CDR3 bases: TGTGCCAGCAGTGAGTCGAGTTTCGGGACAGCGCTCTATGGCTACACCTTC. Complete variable domain (other parts from reference TRBV2 and TRBJ1-2): EPEVTQTPSHQVTQMGQEVILRCVPISNHLYFYWYRQILGQKVEFLVSFYNNEISEKSEIFDDQFSVERPDGSNFTLKIRSTKLEDSAMYFCASSESSFGTALYGYTFGSGTRLTVV.

The CDR3 spells CASSLRGSDNSPLHF. The CDR3 DNA follows: TGTGCCAGCAGTTTACGGGGAAGTGATAATTCACCCCTCCACTTT. The chain is built from TRBV27 and TRBJ1-6, with D unresolved. This CDR3 spans 15 amino acids. CDR1 and CDR2 from the germline V gene are MNHEY and SMNVEV (reference sequence). Trimming cost V 2 bases and J 5 bases, with 10 bases left between them.

This clone has only a few counts. This chain links TRBV6-1 with TRBJ1-5; 8 positions agree with TRBD1. The J segment lost 6 bases and the V segment lost 1 base, leaving 5 bases of the junction unmatched. This CDR3 is built from 15 residues. The germline V gene encodes CDR1 MNHNS and CDR2 SASEGT. The CDR3 coding sequence is TGTGCCAGCAGTGAAGGGGCAGGGGGCCGTCAGCCCCAGCATTTT. Amino acid sequence: CASSEGAGGRQPQHF.

This chain uses TRBV27 with TRBJ1-1; D unclear. CDR1 and CDR2 (germline): MNHEY, SMNVEV (reference sequence). V was trimmed by 0 bases and J by 1 base, leaving 6 bases between them. This CDR3 has 14 amino acids. Written as DNA, the CDR3 is TGTGCCAGCAGTTTATCGTGGCAGAACACTGAAGCTTTCTTT. Amino acids: CASSLSWQNTEAFF.

This clone was counted once. The genes are TRBV19 and TRBJ1-5, with a possible D match to TRBD1 (5 bases). V was pared by 4 bases and J by 6 bases, with 7 bases between. The CDR3 has 12 amino acids. Germline CDR1 and CDR2: LNHDA and SQIVND (reference sequence). The CDR3, as DNA: TGTGCCAGTAGTAGCACAGGTCAGCCCCAGCATTTT. This codes for CASSSTGQPQHF. Full variable domain (outside the CDR3, taken from reference TRBV19 and TRBJ1-5): DGGITQSPKYLFRKEGQNVTLSCEQNLNHDAMYWYRQDPGQGLRLIYYSQIVNDFQKGDIAEGYSVSREKKESFPLTVTSAQKNPTAFYLCASSSTGQPQHFGDGTRLSIL.

The V and J genes are TRBV3-1 (or the pseudogene TRBV3-2) and TRBJ2-1; no firm D call. Germline values: CDR1 LGHDT, CDR2 YNNKEL (reference sequence). There are 14 residues in the CDR3. The V end lost 4 bases, the J end lost 1 base, and 8 bases lay between the germline ends. DNA of the CDR3: TGTGCCAGCAGCCCCCGGATGTCCTACAATGAGCAGTTCTTC. Its translation is CASSPRMSYNEQFF.

The chain has TRBV10-3 and TRBJ2-5, with unresolved D. The germline V and J ends were trimmed by 8 bases and 1 base, with 8 bases remaining between them. Germline V CDR1 and CDR2: ENHRY, SYGVKD. CDR3 size: 12 residues. The CDR3 region has the DNA TGTGCCATCGGTAAGGGCCAAGAGACCCAGTACTTC. Translation gives CAIGKGQETQYF.

This chain links TRBV4-1 with TRBJ1-6; D gene ambiguous. V was clipped by 4 bases and J by 0 bases, with 19 bases between them. Germline-derived CDR1 and CDR2 are MGHRA and YSYEKL. This CDR3 comprises 19 residues. The CDR3 here is CASSPWAGKPSSYNSPLHF. Here the CDR3 DNA reads TGCGCCAGCAGCCCCTGGGCAGGCAAACCAAGCTCCTATAATTCACCCCTCCACTTT.

The chain is built from TRBV5-6 and TRBJ1-2, with 10 bases matching TRBD1. Germline values: CDR1 SGHDT, CDR2 YYEEEE. V dropped 3 bases and J dropped 4; count of bases not matched to a gene: 15. This CDR3 is built from 18 residues. The CDR3 sequence: CASSSLSGQGIVFYGYTF. The CDR3 bases are TGTGCCAGCAGCTCCCTTTCGGGACAGGGGATTGTCTTCTATGGCTACACCTTC.

The chain is built from TRBV13 and TRBJ1-1, with D unclear. Trimming took off 0 bases at V and 1 base at J, with 9 bases between the two ends. CDR3 length equals 15 residues. CDR1 PRHDT and CDR2 FYEKMQ come from the germline V gene (reference sequence). This CDR3 reads CASSLGLRGNTEAFF. CDR3 coding DNA: TGTGCCAGCAGCTTAGGCCTTCGGGGGAACACTGAAGCTTTCTTT.